This T cell receptor (beta chain) came from a study of shared clonotypes between healthy human individuals. On the study more broadly: The composition of the donors was a couple of women and a few men aged 18 to 49.

The length of the CDR3 is 14 residues. Trimming pared 6 bases from V and 3 bases from J, leaving 12 bases between. The germline CDR1 and CDR2 sequences are MNHEY and SMNVEV (reference sequence). CD45RA-negative memory and CD45RA+ naive subsets were split from the CD4+ cells. Generated by immunoSEQ multiplex PCR, the TCRdb table keeps only in-frame clones and is missing some. The repertoire holds some 630,000 clones, with less than 80% as singletons. This rearrangement joins TRBV27 to TRBJ2-4; D uncertain. The sequenced sample was memory CD4+ T cells sorted from blood. Subset: CD45RA-negative fraction. This sequence originates from a woman aged 30 to 39 in good health. CDR3 sequence: CASRGPADKNIQYF. CDR3 sequence (DNA): TGTGCCAGCAGGGGCCCGGCAGACAAAAACATTCAGTACTTC.